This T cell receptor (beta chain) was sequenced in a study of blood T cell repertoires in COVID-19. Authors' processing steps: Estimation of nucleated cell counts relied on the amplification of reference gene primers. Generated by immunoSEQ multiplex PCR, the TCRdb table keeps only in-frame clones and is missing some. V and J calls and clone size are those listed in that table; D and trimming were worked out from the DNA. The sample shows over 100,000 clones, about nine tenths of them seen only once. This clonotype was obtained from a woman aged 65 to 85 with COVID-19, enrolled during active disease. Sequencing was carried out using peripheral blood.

The CDR3 sequence is CASRVGGNEQYF. DNA for the CDR3: TGTGCCAGCAGGGTCGGGGGGAACGAGCAGTACTTC. This chain connects TRBV2 to TRBJ2-7; 7 nucleotides agree with TRBD2. Trimming at V came to 6 bases and at J to 5 bases, leaving 4 bases not matched to a gene. This CDR3 region has 12 residues. Germline V CDR1 and CDR2: SNHLY, FYNNEI.